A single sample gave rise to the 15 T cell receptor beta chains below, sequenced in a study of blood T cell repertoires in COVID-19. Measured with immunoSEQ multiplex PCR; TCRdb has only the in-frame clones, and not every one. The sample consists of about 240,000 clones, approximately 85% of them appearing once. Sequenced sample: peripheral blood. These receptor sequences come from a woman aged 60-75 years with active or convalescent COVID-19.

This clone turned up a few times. The CDR3 DNA reads as TGCGCCAGCAGTGAGCGGGGGACAGGCCTATCCGGCTACACCTTC. It translates to CASSERGTGLSGYTF. The chain combines TRBV10-2 with TRBJ1-2; 8 nucleotides agree with TRBD1. This CDR3 has 15 residues. Germline values: CDR1 WSHSY, CDR2 SAAADI. V gave up 2 bases and J gave up 8 bases; unmatched junction bases: 10.

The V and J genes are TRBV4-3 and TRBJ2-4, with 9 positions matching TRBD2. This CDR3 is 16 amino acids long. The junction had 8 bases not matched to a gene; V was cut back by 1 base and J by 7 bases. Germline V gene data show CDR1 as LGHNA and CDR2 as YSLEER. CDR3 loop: CASSQGMAGGPNIQYF. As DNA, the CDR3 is TGCGCCAGCAGCCAAGGCATGGCGGGGGGGCCCAACATTCAGTACTTC.

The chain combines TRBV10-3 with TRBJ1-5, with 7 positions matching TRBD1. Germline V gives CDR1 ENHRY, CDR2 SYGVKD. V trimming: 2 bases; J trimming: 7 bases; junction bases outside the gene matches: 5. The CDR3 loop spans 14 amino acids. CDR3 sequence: CAISESQGGQPQHF. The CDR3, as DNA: TGTGCCATCAGTGAGAGCCAGGGGGGCCAGCCCCAGCATTTT.

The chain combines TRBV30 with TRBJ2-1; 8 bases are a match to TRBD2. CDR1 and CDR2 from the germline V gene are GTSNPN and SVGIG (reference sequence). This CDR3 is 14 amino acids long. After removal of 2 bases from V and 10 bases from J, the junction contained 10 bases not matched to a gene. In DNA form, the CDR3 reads TGTGCCTGGAGTCCTAGCGGGCTCCGGGGGGAGCAGTTCTTC. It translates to CAWSPSGLRGEQFF. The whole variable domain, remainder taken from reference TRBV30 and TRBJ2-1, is SQTIHQWPATLVQPVGSPLSLECTVEGTSNPNLYWYRQAAGRGLQLLFYSVGIGQISSEVPQNLSASRPQDRQFILSSKKLLLSDSGFYLCAWSPSGLRGEQFFGPGTRLTVL.

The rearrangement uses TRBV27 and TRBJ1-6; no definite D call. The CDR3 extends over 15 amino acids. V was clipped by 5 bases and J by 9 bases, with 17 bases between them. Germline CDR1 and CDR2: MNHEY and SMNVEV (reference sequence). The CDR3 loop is CASSPYDPGGSPLHF. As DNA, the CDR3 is TGTGCCAGCAGTCCGTACGACCCCGGCGGTTCACCCCTCCACTTT.

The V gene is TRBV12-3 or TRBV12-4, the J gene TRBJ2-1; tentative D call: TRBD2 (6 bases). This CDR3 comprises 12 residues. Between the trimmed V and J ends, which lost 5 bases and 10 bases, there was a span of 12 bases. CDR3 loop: CASSLGTQEQFF. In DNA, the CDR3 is TGTGCCAGCAGTCTGGGGACTCAGGAGCAGTTCTTC.

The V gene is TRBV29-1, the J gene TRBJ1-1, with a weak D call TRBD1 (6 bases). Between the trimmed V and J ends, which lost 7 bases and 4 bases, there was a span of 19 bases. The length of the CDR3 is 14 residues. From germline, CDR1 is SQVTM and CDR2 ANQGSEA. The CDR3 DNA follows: TGCAGCGCCCCCCGACCGGACAGAAGCACTGAAGCTTTCTTT. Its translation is CSAPRPDRSTEAFF.

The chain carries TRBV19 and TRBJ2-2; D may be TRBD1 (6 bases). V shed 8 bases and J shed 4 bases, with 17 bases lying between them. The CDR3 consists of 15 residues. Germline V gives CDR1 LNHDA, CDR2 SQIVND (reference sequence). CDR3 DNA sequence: TGTGCCAGTTCCGTCCCAGGGGTGCGCACCGGGGAGCTGTTTTTT. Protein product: CASSVPGVRTGELFF. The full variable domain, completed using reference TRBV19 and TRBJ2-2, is DGGITQSPKYLFRKEGQNVTLSCEQNLNHDAMYWYRQDPGQGLRLIYYSQIVNDFQKGDIAEGYSVSREKKESFPLTVTSAQKNPTAFYLCASSVPGVRTGELFFGEGSRLTVL.

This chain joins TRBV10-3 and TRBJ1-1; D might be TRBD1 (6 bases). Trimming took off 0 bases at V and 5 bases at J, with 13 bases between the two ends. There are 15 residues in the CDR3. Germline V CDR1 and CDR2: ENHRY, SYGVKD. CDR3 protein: CAISESTGLGTEAFF. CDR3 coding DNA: TGTGCCATCAGTGAGTCAACAGGGTTGGGGACTGAAGCTTTCTTT.

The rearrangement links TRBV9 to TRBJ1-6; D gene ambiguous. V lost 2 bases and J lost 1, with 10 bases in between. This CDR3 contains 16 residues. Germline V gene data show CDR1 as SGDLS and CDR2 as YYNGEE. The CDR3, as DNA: TGTGCCAGCAGCGTCGCGGGAAGGTCCTATAATTCACCCCTCCACTTT. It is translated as CASSVAGRSYNSPLHF.

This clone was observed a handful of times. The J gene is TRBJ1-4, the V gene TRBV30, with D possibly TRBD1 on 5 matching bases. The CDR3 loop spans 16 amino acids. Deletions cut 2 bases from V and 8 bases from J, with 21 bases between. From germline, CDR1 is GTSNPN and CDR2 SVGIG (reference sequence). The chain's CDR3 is CAWSQGLTGREEKLFF. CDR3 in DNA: TGTGCCTGGAGTCAGGGACTTACCGGGCGGGAGGAAAAACTGTTTTTT.

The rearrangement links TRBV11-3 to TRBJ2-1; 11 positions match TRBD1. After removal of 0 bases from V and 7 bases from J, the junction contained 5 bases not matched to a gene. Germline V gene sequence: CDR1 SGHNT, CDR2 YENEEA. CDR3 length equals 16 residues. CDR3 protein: CASSLDGGQGVNEQFF. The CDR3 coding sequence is TGTGCCAGCAGCTTAGATGGGGGACAGGGGGTTAATGAGCAGTTCTTC.

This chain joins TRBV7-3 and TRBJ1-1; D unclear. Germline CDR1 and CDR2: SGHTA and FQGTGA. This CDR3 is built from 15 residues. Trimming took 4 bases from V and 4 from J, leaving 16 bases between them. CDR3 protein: CASSSMSGVSTEAFF. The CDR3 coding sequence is TGTGCCAGCAGCTCCATGAGCGGGGTCTCCACTGAAGCTTTCTTT. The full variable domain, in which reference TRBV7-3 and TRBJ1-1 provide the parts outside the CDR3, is GAGVSQTPSNKVTEKGKYVELRCDPISGHTALYWYRQSLGQGPEFLIYFQGTGAADDSGLPNDRFFAVRPEGSVSTLKIQRTERGDSAVYLCASSSMSGVSTEAFFGQGTRLTVV.

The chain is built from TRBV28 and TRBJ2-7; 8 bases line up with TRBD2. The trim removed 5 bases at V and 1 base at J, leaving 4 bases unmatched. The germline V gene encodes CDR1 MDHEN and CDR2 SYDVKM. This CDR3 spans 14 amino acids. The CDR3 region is CASSLTGGSYEQYF. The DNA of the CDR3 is TGTGCCAGCAGTCTGACGGGAGGGTCCTACGAGCAGTACTTC.

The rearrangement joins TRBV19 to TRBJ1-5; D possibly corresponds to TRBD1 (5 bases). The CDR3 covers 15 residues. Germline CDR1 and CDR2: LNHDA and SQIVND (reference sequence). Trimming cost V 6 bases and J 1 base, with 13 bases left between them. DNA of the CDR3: TGTGCCAGTAGAAATGGGGGGATCAGCAATCAGCCCCAGCATTTT. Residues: CASRNGGISNQPQHF.